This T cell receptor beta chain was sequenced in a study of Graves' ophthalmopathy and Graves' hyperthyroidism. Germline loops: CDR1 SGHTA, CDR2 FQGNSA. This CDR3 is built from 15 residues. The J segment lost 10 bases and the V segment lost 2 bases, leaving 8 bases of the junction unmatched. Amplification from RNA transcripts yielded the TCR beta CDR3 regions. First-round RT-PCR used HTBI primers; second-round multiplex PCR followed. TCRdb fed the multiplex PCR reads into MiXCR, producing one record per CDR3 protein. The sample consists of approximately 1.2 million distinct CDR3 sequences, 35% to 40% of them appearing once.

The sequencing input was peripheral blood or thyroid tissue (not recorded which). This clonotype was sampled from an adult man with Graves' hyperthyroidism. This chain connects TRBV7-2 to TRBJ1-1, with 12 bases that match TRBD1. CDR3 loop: CASSLRDRGLRRAFF. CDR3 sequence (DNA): TGTGCCAGCAGCTTAAGGGACAGGGGGCTTCGGAGAGCTTTCTTT.